This is a list of T cell receptor beta chains from one sample in a study of blood T cell repertoires in COVID-19. The assay was immunoSEQ multiplex PCR, and TCRdb's table has in-frame clones only and misses some. The sample records roughly 150,000 clones, approximately 86% being singletons. The sequencing sample was made of peripheral blood. These TCRs come from an older man with COVID-19, enrolled during active disease. The CDR3 runs from the conserved cysteine through the conserved F or W. The D gene is left open where the match is weak. A clone size is listed for some rows: how often the clone was seen (once, few, many), or a class if it is expanded.

j_call | v_call | clone_size | d_call | cdr3_aa | cdr3_nt
TRBJ2-2 | TRBV7-3 | few | NA | CASSAGGTDTGELFF | TGTGCCAGCAGCGCCGGCGGGACGGACACCGGGGAGCTGTTTTTT
TRBJ1-5 | TRBV19 | NA | NA | CASTRDLAGQPQHF | TGTGCCAGTACCCGAGACTTGGCGGGTCAGCCCCAGCATTTT
TRBJ1-2 | TRBV19 | NA | TRBD1 | CASSLRTGLGYTF | TGTGCCAGTAGTCTACGGACAGGGCTAGGCTACACCTTC
TRBJ1-3 | TRBV25-1 | NA | NA | CASSDVGDSSGNTIYF | TGTGCCAGCAGTGATGTTGGGGACTCCTCTGGAAACACCATATATTTT
TRBJ2-1 | TRBV9 | NA | NA | CASGTGHSYNEQFF | TGTGCCAGCGGAACAGGACACTCCTACAATGAGCAGTTCTTC
TRBJ2-2 | TRBV3-1/TRBV3-2 | NA | NA | CASSQGYESAGELFF | TGTGCCAGCAGCCAAGGTTACGAGAGCGCCGGGGAGCTGTTTTTT
TRBJ2-1 | TRBV6-4 | NA | NA | CASSDSRRALGAREQFF | TGTGCCAGCAGTGACTCTCGCCGAGCTCTTGGAGCGCGGGAGCAGTTCTTC
TRBJ1-2 | TRBV5-1 | NA | NA | CASSLEGEQGYTF | TGCGCCAGCAGCTTAGAGGGGGAGCAGGGCTACACCTTC
TRBJ2-1 | TRBV18 | NA | NA | CASSPLAGTNNEQFF | TGTGCCAGCTCACCCTTGGCGGGGACGAACAATGAGCAGTTCTTC
TRBJ2-5 | TRBV13 | NA | NA | CASSLSGETQYF | TGTGCCAGCAGCCTCTCAGGGGAGACCCAGTACTTC
TRBJ2-5 | TRBV10-3 | NA | NA | CAISETGGGQETQYF | TGTGCCATCAGTGAGACAGGGGGGGGGCAAGAGACCCAGTACTTC
TRBJ1-6 | TRBV7-9 | NA | NA | CASSLSRGSRSPLHF | TGTGCCAGCAGCTTATCCAGGGGTTCTCGATCACCCCTCCACTTT
TRBJ2-1 | TRBV18 | NA | TRBD2 | CASSPVLAGGRNEQFF | TGTGCCAGCTCACCAGTACTAGCGGGGGGCCGTAATGAGCAGTTCTTC
TRBJ2-7 | TRBV5-1 | NA | TRBD1 | CASSLDPGGYEQYF | TGCGCCAGCAGCTTGGATCCAGGGGGCTACGAGCAGTACTTC
TRBJ1-2 | TRBV9 | few | TRBD1 | CASSRTGENYGYTF | TGTGCCAGCAGTCGGACAGGGGAGAACTATGGCTACACCTTC
TRBJ1-1 | TRBV6-5 | NA | TRBD1 | CASSSRTGVMNTEAFF | TGTGCCAGCAGTTCCCGGACAGGGGTAATGAACACTGAAGCTTTCTTT
TRBJ2-7 | TRBV28 | NA | TRBD1 | CASIQTGPGEQYF | TGTGCCAGCATTCAGACAGGGCCTGGGGAGCAGTACTTC
TRBJ2-1 | TRBV11-2 | NA | NA | CASSLIGLYNEQFF | TGTGCCAGCAGCCTAATCGGACTTTACAATGAGCAGTTCTTC
TRBJ2-3 | TRBV6-6 | NA | NA | CASTREVIWSDTQYF | TGTGCCAGCACCAGGGAGGTGATTTGGTCAGATACGCAGTATTTT
TRBJ2-1 | TRBV2 | NA | NA | CASSEKGTSEQFF | TGTGCCAGCAGTGAAAAGGGGACAAGTGAGCAGTTCTTC
TRBJ2-7 | TRBV12-3/TRBV12-4 | NA | NA | CASRAGTYEQYF | TGTGCCAGCAGAGCAGGAACCTACGAGCAGTACTTC
TRBJ1-5 | TRBV11-3 | few | TRBD1 | CASSLHLNRTGTRLYQPQHF | TGTGCCAGCAGCTTACACTTAAATAGGACAGGGACTCGGCTGTATCAGCCCCAGCATTTT
TRBJ2-3 | TRBV11-3 | NA | TRBD2 | CASSIGGAGADTQYF | TGTGCCAGCAGCATCGGGGGGGCCGGGGCAGATACGCAGTATTTT
TRBJ1-1 | TRBV29-1 | NA | NA | CSAGARNTEAFF | TGCAGCGCCGGAGCGCGGAACACTGAAGCTTTCTTT
TRBJ2-1 | TRBV9 | NA | NA | CASSVVNLRGAEQFF | TGTGCCAGCAGCGTAGTTAACCTTCGGGGGGCTGAGCAGTTCTTC
TRBJ1-2 | TRBV27 | NA | NA | CASSFTGNYGYTF | TGTGCCAGCAGTTTCACAGGGAACTATGGCTACACCTTC
TRBJ2-1 | TRBV7-9 | NA | TRBD1 | CASSPTGGSYNEQFF | TGTGCCAGCAGCCCTACAGGGGGCTCCTACAATGAGCAGTTCTTC
TRBJ2-3 | TRBV5-8 | NA | NA | CASSLRQGTDTQYF | TGTGCCAGCAGCTTACGACAGGGCACAGATACGCAGTATTTT
TRBJ2-7 | TRBV7-2 | NA | TRBD2 | CASSLGGMTRTYEQYF | TGTGCCAGCAGCTTGGGGGGGATGACAAGAACCTACGAGCAGTACTTC
TRBJ1-1 | TRBV28 | few | TRBD1 | CASASGGALTEAFF | TGTGCCAGCGCCTCAGGGGGCGCATTAACTGAAGCTTTCTTT
TRBJ1-3 | TRBV18 | NA | NA | CASSPIGTSSGNTIYF | TGTGCCAGCTCACCAATCGGTACGAGCTCTGGAAACACCATATATTTT
TRBJ2-3 | TRBV20-1 | NA | TRBD2 | CSASQRGGTDTQYF | TGCAGTGCTAGTCAACGGGGGGGCACAGATACGCAGTATTTT
TRBJ2-7 | TRBV10-2 | few | TRBD2 | CASIPGLAHYEQYF | TGCGCCAGCATTCCGGGACTAGCTCACTACGAGCAGTACTTC
TRBJ1-2 | TRBV5-6 | once | NA | CASSLGEYYGYTF | TGTGCCAGCAGCTTGGGGGAGTACTATGGCTACACCTTC
TRBJ2-5 | TRBV7-2 | NA | NA | CASSLVAVGETQYF | TGTGCCAGCAGCTTAGTAGCGGTAGGGGAGACCCAGTACTTC
TRBJ1-4 | TRBV4-1 | NA | NA | CASSQDPAGWDEKLFF | TGCGCCAGCAGCCAAGACCCAGCGGGTTGGGATGAAAAACTGTTTTTT
TRBJ1-6 | TRBV6-5 | NA | NA | CASSPLGPNSPLHF | TGTGCCAGCAGTCCGTTGGGGCCGAATTCACCCCTCCACTTT
TRBJ1-6 | TRBV10-3 | NA | TRBD1 | CAISGTGGGSPLHF | TGTGCCATCAGCGGGACAGGGGGGGGTTCACCCCTCCACTTT
TRBJ2-7 | TRBV6-1 | NA | NA | CASSEAGDYEQYF | TGTGCCAGCAGTGAAGCTGGAGACTACGAGCAGTACTTC
TRBJ2-2 | TRBV5-5 | NA | TRBD2 | CASSVAGGLNTGELFF | TGTGCCAGCAGCGTAGCGGGGGGATTAAACACCGGGGAGCTGTTTTTT
TRBJ2-1 | TRBV18 | few | TRBD2 | CASSPPVAGSYNEQFF | TGTGCCAGCTCACCACCGGTAGCGGGGAGTTACAATGAGCAGTTCTTC
TRBJ1-1 | TRBV28 | NA | NA | CASSPRPGTEAFF | TGTGCCAGCAGTCCCAGACCGGGCACTGAAGCTTTCTTT
TRBJ1-1 | TRBV5-1 | NA | TRBD1 | CASSSRDRVNTEAFF | TGCGCCAGCAGCTCCCGGGACAGGGTGAACACTGAAGCTTTCTTT
TRBJ1-4 | TRBV18 | NA | NA | CASSREGAREKLFF | TGTGCCAGCTCACGGGAGGGCGCGCGGGAAAAACTGTTTTTT
TRBJ1-2 | TRBV29-1 | NA | TRBD1 | CSVWDRNYGYTF | TGCAGCGTGTGGGACAGAAACTATGGCTACACCTTC
TRBJ1-2 | TRBV11-2 | NA | TRBD1 | CASSLNTGGNYGYTF | TGTGCCAGCAGCTTAAACACAGGGGGCAACTATGGCTACACCTTC
TRBJ1-1 | TRBV18 | NA | NA | CASSIQGTEAFF | TGTGCCAGCTCAATACAGGGAACTGAAGCTTTCTTT
TRBJ1-2 | TRBV3-1/TRBV3-2 | NA | TRBD1 | CASSQAPDRVEGYTF | TGTGCCAGCAGCCAAGCGCCTGACAGGGTAGAGGGCTACACCTTC
TRBJ1-1 | TRBV6-6 | NA | NA | CASSGSGGAEAFF | TGTGCCAGCAGTGGTTCAGGAGGGGCTGAAGCTTTCTTT
TRBJ1-2 | TRBV2 | NA | TRBD1 | CASRGDREEGYTF | TGTGCCAGCAGGGGGGACAGGGAGGAAGGCTACACCTTC
TRBJ2-5 | TRBV10-3 | NA | NA | CAISESTALQETQYF | TGTGCCATCAGTGAGTCAACAGCCCTACAAGAGACCCAGTACTTC